This T cell receptor beta chain came from a study of T cell responses to AZD1222 COVID-19 vaccine. Study outcomes and limitations: Mostly white British, mostly female donors; authors suggested clonal diversity may be underestimated. Among AZD1222 vaccinees, only five or six were seropositive at baseline. No repertoire was sampled before or during the peak T cell response, only after it.

Note on this clone: Its antigen is undetermined.

The CDR3 is 15 residues long. V was shortened by 1 base and J by 2 bases, with 12 bases between the two germline ends. Germline V lookup: CDR1 SGHNT, CDR2 YYREEE (reference sequence). Measured with immunoSEQ multiplex PCR; TCRdb has only the in-frame clones, and not every one. The data show roughly 130,000 clones, with roughly 88% seen just once and over 6.5% held by the top ten. This sequence joins TRBV5-4 and TRBJ1-2, with a tentative D call TRBD1 (5 bases). The sample in question was peripheral blood, obtained on day 0 of AZD1222 vaccination. The TCR comes from an adult in good health. The CDR3 sequence: CASSLTGSYNYGYTF. The CDR3 DNA follows: TGTGCCAGCAGCTTGACAGGCTCCTACAACTATGGCTACACCTTC.